The 10 T cell receptor beta chains in this list originate from one sample, sequenced in a study of molecular identifiers for immune sequencing clone quantification. In TCRdb, the PCR reads were re-called with MiXCR into one record per CDR3 protein. The table lists a few hundred thousand distinct CDR3 sequences, around 23% of them singletons. Source material: naive CD8+ T cells from blood, with Jurkat cell RNA spiked in. As for subset: FACS-sorted CD8+CD4-CCR7+CD45RA+ naive T cells. The receptors come from a human donor in good health. Some libraries in this study had Jurkat cell RNA spiked in.

The chain has TRBV19 and TRBJ2-3; D call uncertain. CDR3 length: 12 amino acids. With 8 bases removed from V and 3 bases from J, the gap between germline ends came to 9 bases. The germline V gene encodes CDR1 LNHDA and CDR2 SQIVND (reference sequence). The DNA for the CDR3 is TGTGCCAGTGGCCCAGTAACAGATACGCAGTATTTT. It encodes CASGPVTDTQYF.

This clonotype was counted many times. The chain employs TRBV9 and TRBJ1-2, with D uncertain. The germline V and J ends were trimmed by 0 bases and 0 bases, with 9 bases remaining between them. Germline loops: CDR1 SGDLS, CDR2 YYNGEE. This CDR3 spans 15 amino acids. CDR3 in amino acids: CASSVETTTNYGYTF. The CDR3 bases are TGTGCCAGCAGCGTAGAAACCACTACTAACTATGGCTACACCTTC.

This clonotype appeared a few times. The V call is TRBV6-6, the J call TRBJ2-1, with TRBD1 as a possible D gene (5 bases). V lost 7 bases, J lost 2 bases, and 18 bases lay in between. CDR1 is MNHNY, CDR2 SVGAGI, per germline (reference sequence). This CDR3 comprises 16 residues. CDR3 sequence (DNA): TGTGCCAGCATCGGATCAGGGAAGATAACCTACAATGAGCAGTTCTTC. It is translated as CASIGSGKITYNEQFF.

Points on this clonotype: This may come from a read error, since a much larger clone is one base off. J is TRBJ2-5 and V is TRBV12-3 or TRBV12-4, with TRBD2 as a possible D gene (5 bases). The CDR3 consists of 15 residues. CDR3 nucleotides: TGTGCCAGCAGTTTATTAACAAGCGGCCAAGAGACCCAGTGCTTC. Translated, it gives CASSLLTSGQETQCF.

This clonotype was observed at least ten times. CDR3 protein: CSVLRRAASTDTQYF. DNA of the CDR3: TGCAGCGTCCTCCGGCGGGCGGCTAGCACAGATACGCAGTATTTT. The V gene is TRBV29-1, the J gene TRBJ2-3; a weak D match, TRBD2 (5 bases). This CDR3 spans 15 amino acids. Trimming removed 6 bases from V and 0 bases from J, with 16 bases in between. CDR1 and CDR2 (germline): SQVTM, ANQGSEA.

This clonotype was counted ten times or more. The chain uses TRBV14 and TRBJ2-7; 7 nucleotides line up with TRBD2. Germline CDR1 SGHDN, CDR2 FVKESK. The CDR3 length is 14 residues. Germline trimming cut 8 bases from V and 0 bases from J; bases unmatched to any gene: 7. This CDR3 reads CASRASGNSYEQYF. CDR3 nucleotide sequence: TGTGCCAGCCGGGCCAGCGGGAACTCCTACGAGCAGTACTTC.

The gene calls are TRBV6-5 and TRBJ1-6; tentative D call: TRBD1 (6 bases). The CDR3 spans 16 residues. Deletions cut 2 bases from V and 7 bases from J, with 15 bases between. Germline V gene lookup returns CDR1 MNHEY and CDR2 SVGAGI. The DNA for the CDR3 is TGTGCCAGCAGTTACGGATCGGGGGGCGTGAATTCACCCCTCCACTTT. Its protein product is CASSYGSGGVNSPLHF.

A word on this clonotype: This may be a read error: a much more frequent sequence differs by one nucleotide. The gene calls are TRBV20-1 and TRBJ1-5; D is possibly TRBD1 (5 bases). The V end lost 5 bases, the J end lost 0 bases, and 14 bases lay between the germline ends. The CDR3 is made up of 15 amino acids. The germline V gene has CDR1 DFQATT and CDR2 SNEGSKA (reference sequence). The CDR3 DNA is TGCAGTGCTGGAGTGTTCAGGGCTAGCAATCAGCCCCAGCATTTT. Its translation is CSAGVFRASNQPQHF.

As regards this clonotype: Given a much more abundant clone one base away, this may be a read error. The chain uses TRBV6-2 or TRBV6-3 and TRBJ2-5, with 8 nucleotides matching TRBD1. Germline V lookup: CDR1 MNHEY, CDR2 SVGEGT. The CDR3 spans 17 residues. CDR3 bases: TGTGCCAGCAGTTACCGACCGAGGACAGGGTCCCAAGAGCCCCAGTACTTC. Translating gives CASSYRPRTGSQEPQYF.

This clonotype came up many times. V gene TRBV2 combines with J gene TRBJ2-7, with D tentatively TRBD1 or TRBD2 (5 bases each). Germline V gene lookup returns CDR1 SNHLY and CDR2 FYNNEI. CDR3 length: 15 residues. V lost 2 bases, J lost 4 bases, and 15 bases lay in between. DNA of the CDR3: TGTGCCAGCAGTGAACTCCGGGACGGACGGTACGAGCAGTACTTC. Its protein is CASSELRDGRYEQYF. Together with reference TRBV2 and TRBJ2-7, the CDR3 gives the full variable domain: EPEVTQTPSHQVTQMGQEVILRCVPISNHLYFYWYRQILGQKVEFLVSFYNNEISEKSEIFDDQFSVERPDGSNFTLKIRSTKLEDSAMYFCASSELRDGRYEQYFGPGTRLTVT.